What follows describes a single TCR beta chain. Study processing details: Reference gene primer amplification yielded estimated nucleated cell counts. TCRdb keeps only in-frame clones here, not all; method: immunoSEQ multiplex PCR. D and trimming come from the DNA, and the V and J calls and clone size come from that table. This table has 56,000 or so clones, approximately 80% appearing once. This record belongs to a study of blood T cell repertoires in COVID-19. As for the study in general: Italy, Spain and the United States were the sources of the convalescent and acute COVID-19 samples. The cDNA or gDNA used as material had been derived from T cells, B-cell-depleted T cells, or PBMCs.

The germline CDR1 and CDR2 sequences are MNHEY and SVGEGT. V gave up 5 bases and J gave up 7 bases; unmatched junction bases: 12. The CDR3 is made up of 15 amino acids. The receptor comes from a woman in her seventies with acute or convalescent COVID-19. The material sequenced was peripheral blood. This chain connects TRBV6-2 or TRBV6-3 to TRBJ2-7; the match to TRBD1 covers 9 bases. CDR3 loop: CASSPGQGRTGEQYF. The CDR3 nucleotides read TGTGCCAGCAGTCCGGGACAGGGTCGGACGGGAGAGCAGTACTTC.